The present T cell receptor (beta chain) was sequenced within a study of blood T cell repertoires in COVID-19. Study information: Sites in the United States, Italy and Spain provided acute and convalescent COVID-19 samples. The analysed material was cDNA or gDNA that came from T cells, B-cell-depleted T cells, or PBMCs.

Authors' methods: Counts of nucleated cells, estimated from reference gene primer amplification, were obtained. Here immunoSEQ multiplex PCR was the method, and the copy in TCRdb shows in-frame clones only, minus some. V and J calls and clone size are copied from that table; D and trimming were computed from the DNA. The sample has about 52,000 clones, approximately 85% seen once. V gave up 8 bases and J gave up 2 bases, with 19 bases separating them. The CDR3 totals 15 residues. Germline V lookup: CDR1 GTSNPN, CDR2 SVGIG (reference sequence). The TCR sequence derives from a human donor in a cohort sampled during active COVID-19. This chain uses TRBV30 with TRBJ2-4, with D perhaps TRBD2 (6 bases). Sequencing was performed on peripheral blood. The CDR3 region is CAGLRRERTKNIQYF. In DNA, the CDR3 is TGTGCCGGGCTTAGGAGGGAGAGGACCAAAAACATTCAGTACTTC.